A single sample is the source of the 30 T cell receptor beta chains below, sequenced in a study of metastatic and nonmetastatic thyroid tumors. MiXCR was used by TCRdb to re-call the PCR reads. The sample consists of roughly 89,000 clones, under 15% of them appearing once. Thyroid surgery was performed in patients who had received no treatment beforehand. The sample was tumor tissue. Receptors originate from a female donor with papillary thyroid cancer or a benign thyroid nodule (not recorded which). Some clones in this sample may be carry-over from other donors' samples.

This clone was detected only a few times. The chain couples TRBV12-3 or TRBV12-4 to TRBJ2-2, with 9 bases aligning to TRBD1. Trimming removed 5 bases from V and 0 bases from J; junction bases left unmatched: 7. CDR3 length: 17 residues. CDR3 in amino acids: CASSQWTGASNTGELFF. CDR3 nucleotides: TGTGCCAGCAGTCAATGGACAGGGGCTTCGAACACCGGGGAGCTGTTTTTT.

This clone showed up many times. The CDR3 sequence: CASRTRQGQPQHF. The CDR3 DNA follows: TGTGCCAGCAGAACTCGACAGGGCCAGCCCCAGCATTTT. The chain joins TRBV27 to TRBJ1-5; 7 bases are shared with TRBD1. J lost 7 bases, V lost 6 bases, and 6 bases had no gene match. This CDR3 contains 13 residues. Germline values: CDR1 MNHEY, CDR2 SMNVEV (reference sequence).

This clone was seen ten or more times. An end of the junction does not agree with germline; a read error may underlie this. The V call is TRBV7-7, the J call TRBJ2-1, with D perhaps matching TRBD2 (5 bases). In germline, CDR1 is SSHAT, CDR2 FNYEAQ (reference sequence). CDR3 length: 13 residues. In nucleotides, the CDR3 is TGTGCTAGCAGCTTAGGACTCTACAATGAGCAGTTCTTC. It encodes CASSLGLYNEQFF.

This clone has at least ten counts. CDR3 residues: CASSLDSSRVAHNEQFF. The CDR3, as DNA: TGTGCCAGCAGCTTAGATAGTAGCAGGGTCGCCCACAATGAGCAGTTCTTC. The chain has TRBV11-2 and TRBJ2-1, with D perhaps matching TRBD1 (5 bases). The germline V gene has CDR1 SGHAT and CDR2 FQNNGV. The CDR3 is 17 residues long. V was shortened by 0 bases and J by 5 bases, with 17 bases between the two germline ends.

This sequence joins TRBV11-1 and TRBJ2-1; tentatively, D is TRBD2 (6 bases). The V gene's germline CDR1 is SGHAT and CDR2 FQDESV (reference sequence). The CDR3 extends over 16 amino acids. V shed 5 bases and J shed 10 bases, with 24 bases lying between them. DNA for the CDR3: TGTGCCAGCAGCCCGGGAGAGTGGGTGAGTCTTGGGGAGCAGTTCTTC. It is translated as CASSPGEWVSLGEQFF.

A word on this clone: Just one base apart from a much larger clone, this may be a read error. The V and J genes are TRBV6-2 or TRBV6-3 and TRBJ2-1, with D uncertain. The CDR3 extends over 12 amino acids. Germline assignment: CDR1 MNHEY and CDR2 SVGEGT. CDR3 DNA sequence: TGTGCCAACAGTTACTGGGACAATGAGCAGTTCTTC. It translates to CANSYWDNEQFF.

In its sample, this clone was seen a few times. This chain uses TRBV11-2 with TRBJ2-3; D is perhaps TRBD2 (7 bases). CDR1 is SGHAT and CDR2 is FQNNGV in the germline V gene. The CDR3 is 15 residues long. V dropped 0 bases and J dropped 5 bases, with 12 bases sitting between them. The CDR3 spells CASSLDGGLVDTQYF. Written as DNA, the CDR3 is TGTGCCAGCAGCTTAGACGGGGGGCTCGTAGATACGCAGTATTTT.

This clone was observed many times. The chain uses TRBV7-9 and TRBJ1-4; 9 nucleotides line up with TRBD1. This CDR3 has 15 amino acids. Germline V gives CDR1 SEHNR, CDR2 FQNEAQ (reference sequence). The junction had 5 bases not matched to a gene; V was cut back by 3 bases and J by 6 bases. In DNA, the CDR3 is TGTGCCAGCAGCTTTACAGGGGGCTCTGATGAAAAACTGTTTTTT. Translation gives CASSFTGGSDEKLFF.

The sample holds many counts of this clone. The chain recombines TRBV24-1 with TRBJ1-2; D might be TRBD1 (5 bases). V was cut by 5 bases and J by 1 base, with 10 bases left in between. CDR3 length: 14 amino acids. Germline lookup yields CDR1 KGHDR and CDR2 SFDVKD. CDR3 nucleotide sequence: TGTGCCACCAGTGTGGGACCTTTTAACTATGGCTACACCTTC. It is translated as CATSVGPFNYGYTF.

In this sample, this clone turned up many times. The chain joins TRBV5-6 to TRBJ2-7, with 7 bases aligning to TRBD1. CDR1 is SGHDT, CDR2 YYEEEE, per germline. Germline trimming cut 4 bases from V and 0 bases from J; bases unmatched to any gene: 4. This CDR3 has 14 amino acids. The CDR3 region has the DNA TGTGCCAGCAGCAGACAGGGTTTCTCCTACGAGCAGTACTTC. Translated, it gives CASSRQGFSYEQYF.

This clone was observed at least ten times. Possible read error: a much larger clone is one base away. The chain employs TRBV6-2 or TRBV6-3 and TRBJ1-1; no definite D call. This CDR3 spans 18 amino acids. Per germline, CDR1 MNHEY and CDR2 SVGEGT. The chain's CDR3 is CASSYSVVTVEVNTGAFF. The CDR3 DNA is TGTGCCAGCAGTTACTCGGTGGTTACAGTCGAGGTGAACACTGGAGCTTTCTTT.

This clone was counted ten times or more. DNA of the CDR3: TGTGCCAGTAGTTCTAGATCAAGCACAGATACGCAGTATTTT. Protein product: CASSSRSSTDTQYF. The chain links TRBV19 to TRBJ2-3, with D unresolved. CDR3 length: 14 residues. Between the trimmed V and J ends, which lost 5 bases and 0 bases, there was a span of 9 bases. Germline V lookup: CDR1 LNHDA, CDR2 SQIVND (reference sequence).

As for this clone: A much larger clone is a single base away; this may be a read error. At the DNA level, this CDR3 is encoded by other sequences in the same sample as well. V usage is TRBV5-1 and J usage is TRBJ2-1, with 8 bases matching TRBD1. This CDR3 spans 18 amino acids. The V segment lost 7 bases and the J segment 6 bases; nucleotides outside the gene matches: 21. Germline-derived CDR1 and CDR2 are SGHRS and YFSETQ. The CDR3 region has the DNA TGCGCCAGCGGTGCAGGGACAGGTTTTTTCCGTTCCGCCAATGAGCAGTTCTTC. It codes for CASGAGTGFFRSANEQFF.

This clone was counted ten times or more. The chain couples TRBV19 to TRBJ2-2, with D uncertain. This CDR3 has 12 amino acids. Germline-derived CDR1 and CDR2 are LNHDA and SQIVND (reference sequence). Trimming left V 5 bases short and J 7 bases short, with 8 bases between. The CDR3 DNA is TGTGCCAGTAGTGTCCAAGGCGGGGAGCTGTTTTTT. Translation: CASSVQGGELFF.

This clone has a count of ten or more. J is TRBJ1-3 and V is TRBV5-1, with 7 nucleotides matching TRBD1. CDR1 SGHRS and CDR2 YFSETQ come from the germline V gene. The CDR3 runs to 14 residues. Trimming at V came to 2 bases and at J to 2 bases, leaving 1 base not matched to a gene. Here the CDR3 reads CASSLQGTGNTIYF. The DNA of the CDR3 is TGCGCCAGCAGCTTACAGGGGACTGGAAACACCATATATTTT.

In this sample, this clone turned up many times. V usage is TRBV5-1 and J usage is TRBJ2-1; TRBD1 matches at 7 bases. The germline V gene has CDR1 SGHRS and CDR2 YFSETQ. The CDR3 is 14 amino acids. The V and J ends lost 4 bases and 6 bases, in that order; junction bases with no gene match: 7. The CDR3 here is CASSRWTGGNEQFF. Here the CDR3 DNA reads TGCGCCAGCAGCCGCTGGACAGGAGGCAATGAGCAGTTCTTC.

With respect to this clone: A much larger clone lies a single base off, so this may be a read error. The sample carries other DNA sequences with the same CDR3. J is TRBJ1-5 and V is TRBV19; D not certain. From germline, CDR1 is LNHDA and CDR2 SQIVND (reference sequence). The CDR3 consists of 15 residues. V lost 1 base, J lost 0 bases, and 7 bases lay in between. CDR3 bases: TGTGCCAGTAGTATAGTGGGAGGTAGCAATCAGCCCCAGCATTTT. Its translation is CASSIVGGSNQPQHF.

As regards this clone: A much larger clone lies one base from this, so it may be a read error. The CDR3, as DNA: TGTGCCAGCAGCGCCCGACAGGGGGCAGGTGAGCAGTTCTTC. Its protein product is CASSARQGAGEQFF. This sequence joins TRBV13 and TRBJ2-1; 10 positions match TRBD1. This CDR3 contains 14 residues. V dropped 5 bases and J dropped 9; count of bases not matched to a gene: 7. CDR1 and CDR2 (germline): PRHDT, FYEKMQ (reference sequence).

This clone was seen a handful of times. One junction end does not reproduce the germline sequence, and a read error may be involved. This rearrangement joins TRBV6-1 to TRBJ2-2; D perhaps matches TRBD1 (6 bases). In germline, CDR1 is MNHNS, CDR2 SASEGT. This CDR3 is built from 17 residues. CDR3: CASSAGTSRPNTGELFF. The DNA of the CDR3 is TGTGCCAGCAGTGCAGGGACATCCAGACCCAACACCGGGGAGCTGTTTTTC.

This clone showed up many times. J is TRBJ2-1 and V is TRBV6-1, with TRBD2 matching over 7 bases. Trimming took 5 bases from V and 8 from J; bases not matched to a gene: 3. CDR1 MNHNS and CDR2 SASEGT come from the germline V gene. The CDR3 loop spans 12 amino acids. CDR3 nucleotides: TGTGCCAGCAGTCGACTAGCTCATGAGCAGTTCTTC. As protein: CASSRLAHEQFF.

In its sample, this clone was seen many times. The chain employs TRBV29-1 and TRBJ1-2; D gene ambiguous. V lost 7 bases to trimming and J lost 5 bases, with 11 bases between them. CDR3 length equals 11 residues. Germline V gene data show CDR1 as SQVTM and CDR2 as ANQGSEA. DNA of the CDR3: TGCAGCGCCGAGGGCGGTTATGGCTACACCTTC. Protein product: CSAEGGYGYTF. The full variable domain, in which reference TRBV29-1 and TRBJ1-2 provide the parts outside the CDR3, is SAVISQKPSRDICQRGTSLTIQCQVDSQVTMMFWYRQQPGQSLTLIATANQGSEATYESGFVIDKFPISRPNLTFSTLTVSNMSPEDSSIYLCSAEGGYGYTFGSGTRLTVV.

This clone was seen more than once but under ten times. A much larger clone is a single base away; this may be a read error. The chain has TRBV10-3 and TRBJ2-7; a weak D match, TRBD1 (7 bases). V was trimmed by 8 bases and J by 6 bases, leaving 20 bases between them. The CDR3 is 14 residues long. Per the germline V gene, CDR1 is ENHRY and CDR2 is SYGVKD. The CDR3 sequence: CAIGSGTAGGEQYF. The CDR3 nucleotides read TGTGCCATCGGATCCGGGACAGCGGGCGGCGAGCAGTACTTC.

This clone was found many times. The genes are TRBV24-1 and TRBJ2-2, with D possibly TRBD1 on 6 matching bases. The germline V gene encodes CDR1 KGHDR and CDR2 SFDVKD. The ends were cut back, 11 bases at V and 3 bases at J, with 12 bases in the middle. The CDR3 sequence is 13 residues long. The CDR3: CAISYRDTGELFF. The CDR3 DNA reads TGTGCCATCTCTTACAGGGACACCGGGGAGCTGTTTTTT.

The sample holds many counts of this clone. Other nucleotide sequences from this sample produce the same CDR3. CDR3 protein: CAGGGQMNTEAFF. For the CDR3, the DNA is TGTGCCGGGGGGGGACAAATGAACACTGAAGCTTTCTTT. The chain has TRBV30 and TRBJ1-1; possible D gene TRBD1, 6 bases. Germline CDR1 is GTSNPN and CDR2 is SVGIG (reference sequence). The germline V and J ends were trimmed by 8 bases and 0 bases, with 13 bases remaining between them. CDR3 length: 13 amino acids.

The chain couples TRBV20-1 to TRBJ2-7; 8 bases map to TRBD2. V was pared by 0 bases and J by 2 bases, with 9 bases of the junction left unmatched. The CDR3 totals 16 residues. CDR1 and CDR2 from the germline V gene are DFQATT and SNEGSKA (reference sequence). DNA of the CDR3: TGCAGTGCTAGAGATCGTCAGGCGGGAGGAACCTACGAGCAGTACTTC. It yields the protein CSARDRQAGGTYEQYF.

Ten or more counts support this clone. The chain couples TRBV20-1 to TRBJ2-7, with TRBD1 identical over 8 bases. CDR3 length equals 14 residues. The V and J ends lost 0 bases and 7 bases, in that order; junction bases with no gene match: 8. CDR1 is DFQATT, CDR2 SNEGSKA, per germline (reference sequence). The CDR3 loop is CSARDLRGLGEQYF. The CDR3 region has the DNA TGCAGTGCTAGAGATCTCAGGGGGCTAGGAGAGCAGTACTTC.

To note about this clone: A much larger clone differs by one base, so this may be a read error. The rearrangement joins TRBV19 to TRBJ1-1; 7 bases are a match to TRBD1. The CDR3 consists of 14 residues. Germline-derived CDR1 and CDR2 are LNHDA and SQIVND (reference sequence). Trimming took 7 bases from V and 2 from J; bases not matched to a gene: 7. CDR3 coding DNA: TGTGCCAGTACCTCAGGGACAGATAACACTGAAGCTTTCTTT. Protein sequence: CASTSGTDNTEAFF.

Ten or more counts support this clone. The genes are TRBV20-1 and TRBJ2-5; D possibly corresponds to TRBD1 (5 bases). The V gene lost 6 bases and the J gene lost 4 bases, with 21 bases spanning the gap. CDR3 length: 15 residues. From germline, CDR1 is DFQATT and CDR2 SNEGSKA (reference sequence). The CDR3 protein is CSAPKSRVGLETQYF. CDR3 coding DNA: TGCAGTGCGCCCAAGTCCAGGGTAGGCCTAGAGACCCAGTACTTC.

Of note for this clone: A much bigger clone sits one base away, suggesting this may be a read error. The chain links TRBV24-1 to TRBJ2-3; 7 nucleotides agree with TRBD2. There are 17 residues in the CDR3. The germline V gene encodes CDR1 KGHDR and CDR2 SFDVKD. The CDR3 region is CATSDRRASGTTYTQYF. In DNA form, the CDR3 reads TGTGCCACCAGTGATAGGAGGGCTAGCGGAACCACATATACGCAGTATTTT.

This clone was counted many times. The chain couples TRBV9 to TRBJ1-2; D is perhaps TRBD1 (5 bases). The germline CDR1 and CDR2 sequences are SGDLS and YYNGEE. V was cut by 3 bases and J by 7 bases, with 13 bases left in between. The CDR3 extends over 13 amino acids. The CDR3 loop reads CASSGTGARGYTF. In nucleotides, the CDR3 is TGTGCCAGCAGCGGAACCGGGGCGCGTGGCTACACCTTC.